Included here is one TCR beta chain sequence, with context. The data are from a study of OX40 agonist ivuxolimab in advanced cancers. Overall study context: Ivuxolimab, an antibody that agonizes OX40 (CD134), was administered to the patients. Mean age about 60 years, range roughly 20 to 85; approximately 80% male. Prior anti-PD-1, anti-PD-L1 or anti-CTLA-4 therapy was allowed; less than 45% had some.

The V and J ends lost 1 base and 14 bases respectively, with 15 bases between them. The CDR3 sequence is 13 residues long. Germline CDR1 reads MNHNS; CDR2 reads SASEGT. Profiled with immunoSEQ multiplex PCR; TCRdb holds only in-frame clones, not every one. The sample consists of approximately 35,000 clones, 65% to 85% of them appearing once. The clonotype was recovered from an adult with an advanced solid tumor such as melanoma, head and neck, liver or kidney cancer. The chain joins TRBV6-1 to TRBJ2-4; D uncertain. The sample was CD4+ or CD8+ T cells sorted from blood, taken in a trial of the OX40 agonist ivuxolimab. CDR3 nucleotide sequence: TGTGCCAGCAGTGAAGTGGCTTCTCTAACGGAGTACTTC. This translates into CASSEVASLTEYF.